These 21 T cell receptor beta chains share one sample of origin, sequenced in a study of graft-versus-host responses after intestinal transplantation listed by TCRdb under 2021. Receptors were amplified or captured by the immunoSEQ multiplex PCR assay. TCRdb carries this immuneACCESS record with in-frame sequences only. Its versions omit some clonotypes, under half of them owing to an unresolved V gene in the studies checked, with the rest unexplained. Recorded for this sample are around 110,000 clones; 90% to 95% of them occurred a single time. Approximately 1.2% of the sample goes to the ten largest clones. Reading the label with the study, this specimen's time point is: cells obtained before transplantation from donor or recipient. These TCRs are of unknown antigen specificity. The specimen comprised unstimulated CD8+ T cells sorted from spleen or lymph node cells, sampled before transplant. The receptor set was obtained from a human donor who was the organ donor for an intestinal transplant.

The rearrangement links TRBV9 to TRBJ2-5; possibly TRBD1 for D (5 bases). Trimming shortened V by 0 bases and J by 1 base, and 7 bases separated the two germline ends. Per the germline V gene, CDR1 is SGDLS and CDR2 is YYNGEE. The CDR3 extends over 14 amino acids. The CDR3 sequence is CASSVDQGQETQYF. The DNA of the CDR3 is TGTGCCAGCAGCGTAGACCAGGGCCAAGAGACCCAGTACTTC.

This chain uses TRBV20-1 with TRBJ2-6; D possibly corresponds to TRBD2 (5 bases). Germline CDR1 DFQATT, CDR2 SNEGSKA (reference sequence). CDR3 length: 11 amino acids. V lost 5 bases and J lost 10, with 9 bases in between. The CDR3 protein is CSARTGNVLTF. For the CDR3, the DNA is TGCAGTGCTCGGACGGGGAACGTCCTGACTTTC.

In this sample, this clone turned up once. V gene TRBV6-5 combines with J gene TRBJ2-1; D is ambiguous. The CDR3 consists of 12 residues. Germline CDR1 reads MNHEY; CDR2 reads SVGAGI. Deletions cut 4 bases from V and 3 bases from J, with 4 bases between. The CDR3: CASSWDYNEQFF. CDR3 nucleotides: TGTGCCAGCAGTTGGGACTACAATGAGCAGTTCTTC.

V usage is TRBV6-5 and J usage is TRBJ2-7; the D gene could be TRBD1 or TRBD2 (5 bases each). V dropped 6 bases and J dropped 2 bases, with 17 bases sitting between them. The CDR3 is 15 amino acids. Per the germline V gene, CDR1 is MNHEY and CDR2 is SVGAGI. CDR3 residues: CASSHSGTTPYEQYF. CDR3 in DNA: TGTGCCAGCAGCCACTCGGGGACGACCCCCTACGAGCAGTACTTC.

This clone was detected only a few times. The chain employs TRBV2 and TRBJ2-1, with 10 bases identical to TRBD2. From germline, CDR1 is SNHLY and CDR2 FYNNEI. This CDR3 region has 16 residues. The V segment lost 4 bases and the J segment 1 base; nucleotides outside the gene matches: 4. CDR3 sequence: CASSAAGGRSYNEQFF. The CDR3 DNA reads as TGTGCCAGCAGTGCAGCGGGGGGGCGTTCCTACAATGAGCAGTTCTTC.

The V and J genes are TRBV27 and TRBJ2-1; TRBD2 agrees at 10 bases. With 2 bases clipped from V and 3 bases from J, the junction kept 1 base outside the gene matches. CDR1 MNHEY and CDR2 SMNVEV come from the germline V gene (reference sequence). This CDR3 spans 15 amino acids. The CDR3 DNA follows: TGTGCCAGCAGTTTACTAGCGGGAGACTACAATGAGCAGTTCTTC. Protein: CASSLLAGDYNEQFF.

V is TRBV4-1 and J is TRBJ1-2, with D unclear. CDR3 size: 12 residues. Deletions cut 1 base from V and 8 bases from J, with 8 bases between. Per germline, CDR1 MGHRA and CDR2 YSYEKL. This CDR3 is CASSQGLEGYTF. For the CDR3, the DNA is TGCGCCAGCAGCCAAGGACTGGAGGGCTACACCTTC.

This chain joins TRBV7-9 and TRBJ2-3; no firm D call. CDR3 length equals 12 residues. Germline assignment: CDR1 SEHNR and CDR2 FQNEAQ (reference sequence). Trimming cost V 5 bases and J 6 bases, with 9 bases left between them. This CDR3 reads CASSNIRDTQYF. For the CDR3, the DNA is TGTGCCAGCAGCAATATTCGGGATACGCAGTATTTT. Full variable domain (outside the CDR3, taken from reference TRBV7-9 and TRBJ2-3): DTGVSQNPRHKITKRGQNVTFRCDPISEHNRLYWYRQTLGQGPEFLTYFQNEAQLEKSRLLSDRFSAERPKGSFSTLEIQRTEQGDSAMYLCASSNIRDTQYFGPGTRLTVL.

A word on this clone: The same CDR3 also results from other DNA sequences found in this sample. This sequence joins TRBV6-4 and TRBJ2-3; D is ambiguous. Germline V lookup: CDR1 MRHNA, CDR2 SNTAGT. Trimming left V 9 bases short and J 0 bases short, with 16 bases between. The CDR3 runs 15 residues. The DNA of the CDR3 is TGTGCCAGTGCCCGCCCGGTGACTAGCACAGATACGCAGTATTTT. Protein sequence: CASARPVTSTDTQYF.

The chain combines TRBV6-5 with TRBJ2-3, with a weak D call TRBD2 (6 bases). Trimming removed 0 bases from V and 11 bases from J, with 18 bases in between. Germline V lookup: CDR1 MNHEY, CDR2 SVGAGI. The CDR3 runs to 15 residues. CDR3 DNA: TGTGCCAGCAGTTACTCGAGGTCTGGGGGGAACGGGCAGTATTTT. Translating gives CASSYSRSGGNGQYF.

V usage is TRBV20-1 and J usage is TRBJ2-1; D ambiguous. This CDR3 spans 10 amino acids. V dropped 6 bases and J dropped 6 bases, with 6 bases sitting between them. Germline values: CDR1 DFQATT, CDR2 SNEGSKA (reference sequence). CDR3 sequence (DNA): TGCAGTGCCTGGGCCAATGAGCAGTTCTTC. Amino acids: CSAWANEQFF.

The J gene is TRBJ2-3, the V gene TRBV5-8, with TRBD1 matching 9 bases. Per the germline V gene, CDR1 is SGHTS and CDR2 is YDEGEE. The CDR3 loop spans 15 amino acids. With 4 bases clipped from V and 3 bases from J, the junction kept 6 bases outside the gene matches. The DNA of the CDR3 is TGTGCCAGCAGCCTACCGGACAGGGGAACAGATACGCAGTATTTT. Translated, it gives CASSLPDRGTDTQYF.

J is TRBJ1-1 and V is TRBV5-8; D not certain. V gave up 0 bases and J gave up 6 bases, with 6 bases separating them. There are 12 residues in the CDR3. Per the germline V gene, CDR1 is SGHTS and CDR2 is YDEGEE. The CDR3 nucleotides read TGTGCCAGCAGCTTGGGTAGGGCTGAAGCTTTCTTT. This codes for CASSLGRAEAFF.

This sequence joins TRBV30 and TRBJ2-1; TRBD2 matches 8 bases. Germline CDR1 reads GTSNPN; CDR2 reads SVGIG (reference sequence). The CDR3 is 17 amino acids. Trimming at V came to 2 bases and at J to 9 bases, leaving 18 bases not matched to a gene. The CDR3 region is CAWSSYVGLAGGGEQFF. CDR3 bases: TGTGCCTGGAGTTCCTACGTAGGGCTAGCGGGCGGCGGTGAGCAGTTCTTC.

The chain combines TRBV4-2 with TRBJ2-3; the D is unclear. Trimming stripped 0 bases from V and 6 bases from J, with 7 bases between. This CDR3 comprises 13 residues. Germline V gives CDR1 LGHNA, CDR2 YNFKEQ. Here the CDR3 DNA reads TGTGCCAGCAGCCAAGACGCCCCCGATACGCAGTATTTT. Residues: CASSQDAPDTQYF.

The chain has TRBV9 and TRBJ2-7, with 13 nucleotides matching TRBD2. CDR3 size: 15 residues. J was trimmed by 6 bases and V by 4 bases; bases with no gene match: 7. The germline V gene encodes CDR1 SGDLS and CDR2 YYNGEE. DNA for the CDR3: TGTGCCAGCAGCTCGGGACTAGCGGGATTCGGCGAGCAGTACTTC. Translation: CASSSGLAGFGEQYF.

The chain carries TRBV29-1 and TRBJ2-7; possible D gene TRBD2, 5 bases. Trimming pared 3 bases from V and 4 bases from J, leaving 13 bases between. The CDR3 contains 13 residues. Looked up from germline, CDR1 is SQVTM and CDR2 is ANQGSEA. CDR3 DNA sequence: TGCAGCGTTGAGCCGCGACGGACTTACGAGCAGTACTTC. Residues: CSVEPRRTYEQYF.

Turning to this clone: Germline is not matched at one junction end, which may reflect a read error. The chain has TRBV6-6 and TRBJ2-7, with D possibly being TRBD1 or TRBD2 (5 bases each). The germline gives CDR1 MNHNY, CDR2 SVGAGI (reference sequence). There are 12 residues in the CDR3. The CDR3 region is CASSYGTTVPSF. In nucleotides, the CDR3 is TGTGCCAGCAGTTATGGGACGACAGTGCCTTCCTTC.

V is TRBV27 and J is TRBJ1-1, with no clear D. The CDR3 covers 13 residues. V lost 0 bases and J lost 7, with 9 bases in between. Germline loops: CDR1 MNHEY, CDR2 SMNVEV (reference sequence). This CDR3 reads CASSLSGGVEAFF. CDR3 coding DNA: TGTGCCAGCAGTTTATCGGGCGGGGTTGAAGCTTTCTTT.

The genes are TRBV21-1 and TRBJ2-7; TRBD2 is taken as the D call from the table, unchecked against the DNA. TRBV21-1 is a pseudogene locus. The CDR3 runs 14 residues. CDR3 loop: CASSFFGGSHEQYF. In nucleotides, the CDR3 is TGTGCCAGCAGCTTCTTCGGCGGGAGCCACGAGCAGTACTTC.

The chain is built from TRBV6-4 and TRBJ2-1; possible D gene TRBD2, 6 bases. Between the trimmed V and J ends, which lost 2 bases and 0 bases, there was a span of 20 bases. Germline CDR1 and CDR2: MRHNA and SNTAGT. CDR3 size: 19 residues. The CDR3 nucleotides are TGTGCCAGCAGTGACCCCACCAACCCTAGCGTGAGCTCCTACAATGAGCAGTTCTTC. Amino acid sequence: CASSDPTNPSVSSYNEQFF.